Listed here are 7 T cell receptor beta chains from one sample, sequenced in a study of breast tumors, draining lymph nodes, adjacent tissues. Breast cancer patients provided tissue from their axillary draining lymph nodes. One entry per CDR3 protein results from TCRdb running MiXCR on the multiplex PCR reads. The profile covers under 250,000 distinct CDR3 sequences, with about 34% appearing a single time and around 1.5% taken by the ten largest. Input material: axillary lymph node tissue. These receptors all stem from a female donor with breast cancer. Some clones in this sample may be carry-over from other donors' samples.

There are many counts of this clonotype. The chain combines TRBV19 with TRBJ2-1, with D maybe TRBD2 (6 bases). This CDR3 contains 14 residues. The ends were cut back, 10 bases at V and 0 bases at J, with 13 bases in the middle. In germline, CDR1 is LNHDA, CDR2 SQIVND (reference sequence). The CDR3 sequence: CATQRDFSYNEQFF. DNA of the CDR3: TGTGCCACTCAACGGGACTTCTCCTACAATGAGCAGTTCTTC.

The genes are TRBV12-3 or TRBV12-4 and TRBJ1-2; a weak D match, TRBD1 (5 bases). The CDR3 consists of 16 residues. Trimming removed 3 bases from V and 8 bases from J, with 22 bases in between. This chain's CDR3 is CASSLRGSDAGQGYTF. The CDR3 DNA follows: TGTGCCAGCAGTTTGAGAGGGTCCGATGCAGGGCAGGGCTACACCTTC.

This clonotype has ten or more counts. This chain links TRBV5-1 with TRBJ2-7; no firm D call. The CDR3 covers 13 residues. The germline V gene encodes CDR1 SGHRS and CDR2 YFSETQ. The V end was cut by 0 bases, the J end by 6 bases, with 10 bases between. CDR3 DNA sequence: TGCGCCAGCAGCTTGGGTGCCCAGGCCGAGCAGTACTTC. Residues: CASSLGAQAEQYF.

This sequence joins TRBV20-1 and TRBJ1-2; 10 positions agree with TRBD1. Losses at the gene ends were 0 bases for V and 7 bases for J; bases not matched to a gene: 2. CDR1 is DFQATT, CDR2 SNEGSKA, per germline (reference sequence). There are 13 residues in the CDR3. The CDR3 region is CSARDRTGGGYTF. Here the CDR3 DNA reads TGCAGTGCTAGAGATCGGACAGGGGGTGGCTACACCTTC.

At least ten counts were recorded for this clonotype. The chain combines TRBV12-3 or TRBV12-4 with TRBJ2-3; D is uncertain. Trimming removed 6 bases from V and 6 bases from J, with 7 bases in between. The CDR3 is 11 residues long. Here the CDR3 DNA reads TGTGCCAGCAGGCTTAGGGATACGCAGTATTTT. Protein: CASRLRDTQYF.

This clonotype was seen at least ten times. The genes are TRBV5-4 and TRBJ2-3; D tentatively reads TRBD1 or TRBD2 (6 bases each). Trimming left V 3 bases short and J 2 bases short, with 7 bases between. Germline V gene data show CDR1 as SGHNT and CDR2 as YYREEE (reference sequence). The CDR3 loop spans 13 amino acids. The CDR3 DNA reads TGTGCCAGCAGCTGGGGGGCCACAGATACGCAGTATTTT. Protein sequence: CASSWGATDTQYF.

The chain carries TRBV12-3 or TRBV12-4 and TRBJ2-5, with D perhaps matching TRBD2 (7 bases). V dropped 4 bases and J dropped 5 bases, with 14 bases sitting between them. The CDR3 runs to 14 residues. CDR3 DNA sequence: TGTGCCAGCAGTTCGACAGAGGGGGGGGAGACCCAGTACTTC. Amino acid sequence: CASSSTEGGETQYF.